This T cell receptor beta chain emerged from a study of blood T cell repertoires in COVID-19. CDR1 and CDR2 from the germline V gene are KGHSH and LQKENI. This CDR3 region has 13 residues. V lost 2 bases to trimming and J lost 1 base, with 3 bases between them. TCRdb keeps only in-frame clones here, not all; method: immunoSEQ multiplex PCR. In the table there are 140,000 to 150,000 clones, 70% to 90% of which are singletons. Material: PBMCs or T cells enriched from blood (not recorded which). The V call is TRBV18, the J call TRBJ1-3; D uncertain. This sequence originates from a woman aged 40 to 55 who had recovered from COVID-19. As DNA, the CDR3 is TGTGCCAGCTCACCATCTTCTGGAAACACCATATATTTT. Its translation is CASSPSSGNTIYF.